Listed below are T cell receptor beta chains from one sample, sequenced in a study of T cell responses to AZD1222 COVID-19 vaccine. Clones were read by immunoSEQ multiplex PCR, and TCRdb kept only the in-frame ones, dropping some. The data show about 140,000 clones, around nine tenths seen once. The sample consisted of peripheral blood, taken on day 0 of AZD1222 vaccination. The receptors were sampled from an adult in good health. Both conserved end residues are part of each CDR3.

CDR3 protein	V gene	J gene
CASRTPGLGEKLFF	TRBV19	TRBJ1-4
CASSLGTSGGTDTQYF	TRBV14	TRBJ2-3
CAISEGVESDTQYF	TRBV10-3	TRBJ2-3
CASSRSGVGQETQYF	TRBV11-1	TRBJ2-5
CASSYDAVSYNEQFF	TRBV6-2/TRBV6-3	TRBJ2-1
CASSPLAGGSSYNEQFF	TRBV11-3	TRBJ2-1
CASSPNTWDQISRPEQYF	TRBV7-8	TRBJ2-7
CASRPVGGYGYTF	TRBV19	TRBJ1-2
CASSVVQETQYF	TRBV9	TRBJ2-5
CASSRTGDQPQHF	TRBV7-3	TRBJ1-5
CSASALTGRYEQYF	TRBV20-1	TRBJ2-7
CAWRPQGRRETQYF	TRBV30	TRBJ2-5
CATSRKGQDSNQPQHF	TRBV15	TRBJ1-5
CASSLRTSGGRGNEQFF	TRBV7-2	TRBJ2-1